Sequencing of this T cell receptor beta chain was carried out in a study of OX40 agonist ivuxolimab in advanced cancers. Across the whole study: The patients' treatment was ivuxolimab, an agonistic anti-OX40 (CD134) antibody. Study-level results: Compared with others, partial responders at 0.1-3.0 mg/kg displayed clonal expansion among the lowest. A proportion of nonresponders additionally exhibited low normalized T-cell clonal expansion.

Germline V gene data show CDR1 as SGHVS and CDR2 as FNYEAQ. Between the trimmed V and J ends, which lost 1 base and 4 bases, there was a span of 5 bases. This CDR3 is built from 13 residues. As concerns this clone: Antigen: not known. Other nucleotide sequences in the sample specify the same CDR3.

Repertoires were generated with immunoSEQ multiplex PCR, while TCRdb's copy carries only in-frame clones and drops some. There are about 58,000 clones in the sample; roughly four fifths occur only once, and around 0.71% lies in the top ten. The chain has TRBV7-6 and TRBJ2-1; D may be TRBD2 (5 bases). This TCR was sampled from an adult with an advanced solid tumor such as melanoma, head and neck, liver or kidney cancer. The input for sequencing was CD4+ or CD8+ T cells sorted from blood, taken in a trial of the OX40 agonist ivuxolimab. Here the CDR3 reads CASSLGRYNEQFF. The CDR3 DNA reads as TGTGCCAGCAGCTTAGGGAGGTACAATGAGCAGTTCTTC.